This paragraph covers one TCR beta chain sequence. The antigen is undetermined. The PCR made use of 60 Vbeta and 13 Jbeta primers. Clones were read by immunoSEQ multiplex PCR, and TCRdb kept only the in-frame ones, dropping some. The sample contains approximately 180,000 clones, about four fifths of which appear only once. This entry belongs to a study of cytomegalovirus exposure and HLA in healthy donors. Germline-derived CDR1 and CDR2 are SGDLS and YYNGEE. V shed 0 bases, J shed 4 bases, and the junction held 6 bases outside the gene matches. This CDR3 is built from 16 residues. Study-wide results and caveats: The study put roughly 160 TCR beta chains on its list as cytomegalovirus-associated. Several of the most significant clusters appeared, in a later analysis, to be linked to common viral pathogens.

The sequence was obtained from a man younger than 35 in good health and CMV-seronegative. This chain links TRBV9 with TRBJ2-3; 9 nucleotides agree with TRBD1. Sequencing used PBMCs. CDR3 coding DNA: TGTGCCAGCAGCGTAGACCGGCGGACAGGGGCAGATACGCAGTATTTT. Its translation is CASSVDRRTGADTQYF.